This TCR beta chain was sequenced in a study of cytotoxic CD8 clonotypes in ibrutinib-treated CLL. The wider study: The sample average was approximately 260,000 productive templates and 90,000 to 95,000 productive rearrangements.

The CDR3 runs to 19 residues. Germline V gene data show CDR1 as MRHNA and CDR2 as SNTAGT. V was cut by 3 bases and J by 2 bases, with 26 bases left in between. Study conclusions and caveats: Shared public clonotypes were rare, and on treatment they either got smaller or stayed the same.

On this clone itself: Antigen unknown.

Assay used: immunoSEQ multiplex PCR; TCRdb lists only in-frame clones, some missing. The sample lists more than 55,000 clones, roughly 71% seen once, with roughly 45% in the top ten. The sample consisted of PBMCs, taken after 12 months of ibrutinib treatment. This receptor was obtained from a human donor with chronic lymphocytic leukemia. This sequence joins TRBV6-4 and TRBJ2-7, with D possibly TRBD2 on 6 matching bases. DNA for the CDR3: TGTGCCAGCAGTGATTACGGACTACCCCCGTCTTCGAGAACCTACGAGCAGTACTTC. This sequence encodes CASSDYGLPPSSRTYEQYF.